This T cell receptor (beta chain) comes out of a study of T cells in Graves' hyperthyroidism and ophthalmopathy. Diagnosis rested on symptoms, serum thyroxine and TRAb, thyroid ultrasound, and orbital computed tomography. The germline V and J ends were trimmed by 0 bases and 7 bases, with 9 bases remaining between them. The CDR3 runs to 12 residues. Per the germline V gene, CDR1 is DFQATT and CDR2 is SNEGSKA (reference sequence). The CDR3 regions of TCR beta were amplified from RNA transcripts. The TCR CDR3 first-round RT-PCR relied on the HTBI primer set. MiXCR, applied by TCRdb to the multiplex PCR reads, yields one record per CDR3 protein. Here the sample spans around 540,000 distinct CDR3 sequences, about 16% being singletons.

The clonotype comes from a woman aged 25 to 39 with Graves' ophthalmopathy. The sample was blood. The chain carries TRBV20-1 and TRBJ1-1; D remains unclear. CDR3 nucleotide sequence: TGCAGTGCTAGAGAAGGTCGGGATGAAGCTTTCTTT. This encodes CSAREGRDEAFF.